The next 20 T cell receptor beta chains were all read from a single sample in a study of blood T cell repertoires in COVID-19 (TCRdb year 2020). Library preparation was by the immunoSEQ multiplex PCR assay. TCRdb provides this immuneACCESS table in a form limited to in-frame rearrangements. Some clones are lacking; in checked studies, under half of them reflect an unresolved V gene, and why the rest are absent is not known. A total of about 150,000 clones appear in this sample, 80% of them only once. 4.5% to 6% of the sample is held by the ten biggest clonotypes. Sequenced material: peripheral blood. All receptors come from a woman between 45 and 65 years old with acute or convalescent COVID-19.

The chain joins TRBV7-9 to TRBJ2-6; 11 positions match TRBD2. The junction had 5 bases not matched to a gene; V was cut back by 3 bases and J by 1 base. Germline CDR1 SEHNR, CDR2 FQNEAQ (reference sequence). CDR3 size: 18 residues. The CDR3 DNA is TGTGCCAGCAGCTTCGGGCTAGCGGGGGGATCTGGGGCCAACGTCCTGACTTTC. Amino acid sequence: CASSFGLAGGSGANVLTF. Combining the CDR3 with reference TRBV7-9 and TRBJ2-6 gives the whole variable domain DTGVSQNPRHKITKRGQNVTFRCDPISEHNRLYWYRQTLGQGPEFLTYFQNEAQLEKSRLLSDRFSAERPKGSFSTLEIQRTEQGDSAMYLCASSFGLAGGSGANVLTFGAGSRLTVL.

The rearrangement uses TRBV9 and TRBJ1-1; D unresolved. V gave up 0 bases and J gave up 5 bases, with 11 bases separating them. The germline V gene has CDR1 SGDLS and CDR2 YYNGEE. The CDR3 totals 14 residues. Here the CDR3 reads CASSVAPEVTEAFF. As DNA, the CDR3 is TGTGCCAGCAGCGTAGCGCCCGAGGTTACTGAAGCTTTCTTT.

The V call is TRBV10-3, the J call TRBJ2-6; possibly TRBD1 for D (5 bases). Germline V gene lookup returns CDR1 ENHRY and CDR2 SYGVKD. This CDR3 contains 13 residues. V lost 9 bases to trimming and J lost 2 bases, with 8 bases between them. The CDR3 reads CAMGRAGANVLTF. The CDR3 DNA follows: TGTGCCATGGGCAGGGCTGGGGCCAACGTCCTGACTTTC.

This clone has just a few counts. V is TRBV7-8 and J is TRBJ1-1, with TRBD1 matching 7 bases. V shed 1 base and J 7 bases; nucleotides not matched to a gene: 9. The CDR3 length is 15 residues. CDR1 SGHVS and CDR2 FQNEAQ come from the germline V gene. CDR3 loop: CASSLVQGDAIEAFF. The CDR3 DNA is TGTGCCAGCAGCTTAGTTCAGGGGGACGCGATTGAAGCTTTCTTT.

This rearrangement joins TRBV6-5 to TRBJ1-5, with a tentative D call TRBD1 (5 bases). The CDR3 is 13 residues long. Germline assignment: CDR1 MNHEY and CDR2 SVGAGI. The ends were cut back, 6 bases at V and 4 bases at J, with 10 bases in the middle. CDR3 sequence: CASRIQENQPQHF. The CDR3 DNA is TGTGCCAGCAGGATACAGGAAAATCAGCCCCAGCATTTT.

The rearrangement uses TRBV14 and TRBJ1-4; D is uncertain. Germline V gives CDR1 SGHDN, CDR2 FVKESK. This CDR3 spans 15 amino acids. V was clipped by 1 base and J by 8 bases, with 14 bases between them. In DNA form, the CDR3 reads TGTGCCAGCAGCCAAGGACTAGGACTTTGGGAAAAACTGTTTTTT. Its translation is CASSQGLGLWEKLFF.

The rearrangement uses TRBV27 and TRBJ1-1, with a tentative D call TRBD1 (6 bases). CDR3 length equals 14 residues. The V end lost 3 bases, the J end lost 1 base, and 9 bases lay between the germline ends. CDR1 and CDR2 from the germline V gene are MNHEY and SMNVEV (reference sequence). The CDR3 sequence is CASSFSQGNTEAFF. The DNA for the CDR3 is TGTGCCAGCAGTTTCTCACAGGGGAACACTGAAGCTTTCTTT.

The J gene is TRBJ1-5, the V gene TRBV15; 9 nucleotides match TRBD1. J lost 6 bases, V lost 6 bases, and 6 bases had no gene match. Germline V CDR1 and CDR2: LNHNV, YYDKDF (reference sequence). The CDR3 extends over 14 amino acids. The CDR3 region is CATSSDRGSQPQHF. CDR3 DNA: TGTGCCACCAGTTCGGACAGGGGAAGTCAGCCCCAGCATTTT.

This chain joins TRBV3-1 (or the pseudogene TRBV3-2) and TRBJ1-1; TRBD1 might be the D (5 bases). V was cut by 0 bases and J by 5 bases, with 7 bases left in between. In germline, CDR1 is LGHDT, CDR2 YNNKEL (reference sequence). The CDR3 extends over 13 amino acids. For the CDR3, the DNA is TGTGCCAGCAGCCAAGACGGGGGGACTGAAGCTTTCTTT. Translation: CASSQDGGTEAFF.

The chain uses TRBV27 and TRBJ1-1; D unclear. V lost 3 bases and J lost 1, with 6 bases in between. This CDR3 is built from 13 residues. Per the germline V gene, CDR1 is MNHEY and CDR2 is SMNVEV (reference sequence). This chain's CDR3 is CASSFYGNTEAFF. The DNA of the CDR3 is TGTGCCAGCAGTTTTTACGGGAACACTGAAGCTTTCTTT.

The chain carries TRBV4-3 and TRBJ1-4; D might be TRBD1 (5 bases). V dropped 5 bases and J dropped 9 bases, with 16 bases sitting between them. The CDR3 covers 14 residues. Germline CDR1 is LGHNA and CDR2 is YSLEER. In DNA form, the CDR3 reads TGCGCCAGCAGCAGAGATTGGGAGGGACAAAAACTGTTTTTT. Protein product: CASSRDWEGQKLFF.

This chain joins TRBV7-6 and TRBJ1-1; a possible D gene is TRBD1 (5 bases). Germline-derived CDR1 and CDR2 are SGHVS and FNYEAQ. The CDR3 sequence is 14 residues long. Trimming left V 1 base short and J 5 bases short, with 11 bases between. CDR3 residues: CASSLEGMGTEAFF. The DNA for the CDR3 is TGTGCCAGCAGCTTAGAGGGGATGGGGACTGAAGCTTTCTTT.

The chain recombines TRBV11-2 with TRBJ1-1, with a weak D call TRBD1 (5 bases). The CDR3 length is 14 residues. Deletions cut 7 bases from V and 6 bases from J, with 18 bases between. CDR1 is SGHAT, CDR2 FQNNGV, per germline. CDR3 nucleotides: TGTGCCAGCACGGGGGGGGATTTGTCCGCTGAAGCTTTCTTT. Protein product: CASTGGDLSAEAFF. Full variable domain (outside the CDR3, taken from reference TRBV11-2 and TRBJ1-1): EAGVAQSPRYKIIEKRQSVAFWCNPISGHATLYWYQQILGQGPKLLIQFQNNGVVDDSQLPKDRFSAERLKGVDSTLKIQPAKLEDSAVYLCASTGGDLSAEAFFGQGTRLTVV.

This clone was seen only once. The gene calls are TRBV4-3 and TRBJ1-4; 8 nucleotides line up with TRBD1. Germline CDR1 reads LGHNA; CDR2 reads YSLEER. The CDR3 is 16 residues long. Unmatched junction bases numbered 5, after V lost 1 base and J lost 4 bases. The CDR3 nucleotides are TGCGCCAGCAGCCAAGGATGGGACAGGAGTAATGAAAAACTGTTTTTT. Translation gives CASSQGWDRSNEKLFF.

The chain couples TRBV6-5 to TRBJ2-5; a possible D gene is TRBD2 (5 bases). CDR3 length: 11 amino acids. Germline V CDR1 and CDR2: MNHEY, SVGAGI. Trimming cost V 6 bases and J 5 bases, with 7 bases left between them. The CDR3 here is CASREEETQYF. For the CDR3, the DNA is TGTGCCAGCAGGGAGGAGGAGACCCAGTACTTC.

The V gene is TRBV25-1, the J gene TRBJ2-6; TRBD1 matches 7 bases. The CDR3 contains 15 residues. CDR1 is MGHDK, CDR2 SYGVNS, per germline. V lost 4 bases to trimming and J lost 2 bases; unmatched junction nucleotides: 2. Here the CDR3 DNA reads TGTGCCAGCAGTGTTACAGGGGCTGGGGCCAACGTCCTGACTTTC. Protein sequence: CASSVTGAGANVLTF.

V usage is TRBV2 and J usage is TRBJ2-3; the D is unclear. Germline V gives CDR1 SNHLY, CDR2 FYNNEI. The germline V and J ends were trimmed by 8 bases and 2 bases, with 11 bases remaining between them. This CDR3 spans 13 amino acids. CDR3 sequence reads: CASSFLYTDTQYF. Written as DNA, the CDR3 is TGTGCCAGCTCCTTCCTTTACACAGATACGCAGTATTTT.

J is TRBJ1-3 and V is TRBV4-3, with D possibly being TRBD1 (6 bases). Germline-derived CDR1 and CDR2 are LGHNA and YSLEER. The V end was cut by 0 bases, the J end by 3 bases, with 15 bases between. The CDR3 sequence is 17 residues long. The CDR3 DNA follows: TGCGCCAGCAGCCAAGAATCAGGGGCAAGGTATGGAAACACCATATATTTT. This gives the protein CASSQESGARYGNTIYF.

The chain carries TRBV4-3 and TRBJ1-6; 8 bases are shared with TRBD1. The V gene's germline CDR1 is LGHNA and CDR2 YSLEER. V was pared by 1 base and J by 9 bases, with 5 bases of the junction left unmatched. This CDR3 has 15 amino acids. The CDR3 sequence: CASSQADRGGSPLHF. The CDR3 DNA reads as TGCGCCAGCAGCCAAGCCGACAGGGGAGGTTCACCCCTCCACTTT.

About this clone: Its ends do not fully match the called genes, so a read error is possible. The chain combines TRBV7-2 with TRBJ1-1, with D perhaps TRBD1 (5 bases). Looked up from germline, CDR1 is SGHTA and CDR2 is FQGNSA. This CDR3 region has 13 residues. This CDR3 reads CASGFTGNTEAFF. For the CDR3, the DNA is TGTGCCAGCGGCTTCACAGGGAACACTGAAGCTTTCTTT.